These 20 T cell receptor beta chains came from one sample sequenced in a study of human T cells and chemical hapten exposure. Time point of the sample: pre-sensitization, week 0. The treatment denotes: therapeutic diphenylcyclopropenone sensitization with weekly scalp DPC. TCRdb reprocessed the RACE reads with MiXCR, giving one entry per CDR3 protein. The sample carries roughly 51,000 distinct CDR3 sequences, 9.9% recorded once. This specimen consisted of whole blood, obtained in connection with sensitization to the hapten diphenylcyclopropenone (DPC). Receptors originate from a man aged 35-49 years with alopecia areata. Some clones in this sample may be carry-over from other donors' samples.

V usage is TRBV4-2 and J usage is TRBJ1-1, with D perhaps TRBD1 (5 bases). The CDR3 contains 15 residues. Trimming took 0 bases from V and 4 from J, leaving 12 bases between them. The V gene's germline CDR1 is LGHNA and CDR2 YNFKEQ. CDR3 sequence: CASSQDPGGVTEAFF. The DNA for the CDR3 is TGTGCCAGCAGCCAAGACCCAGGAGGGGTCACTGAAGCTTTCTTT.

Written as DNA, the CDR3 is TGTGCCACCAGTACACCTGGACAGGGGAAAAACATTCAGTACTTC. Translating gives CATSTPGQGKNIQYF. The chain recombines TRBV15 with TRBJ2-4; 9 bases agree with TRBD1. The V and J ends lost 6 bases and 4 bases, in that order; junction bases with no gene match: 7. CDR3 size: 15 residues. In germline, CDR1 is LNHNV, CDR2 YYDKDF (reference sequence).

This clonotype was observed a few times. The rearrangement joins TRBV5-4 to TRBJ1-6; perhaps TRBD1 as D (6 bases). V lost 4 bases and J lost 10, with 15 bases in between. Germline V gives CDR1 SGHNT, CDR2 YYREEE (reference sequence). The CDR3 consists of 14 residues. CDR3 in DNA: TGTGCCAGCAGCCGCCCGGGACATCAATCACCCCTCCACTTT. It encodes CASSRPGHQSPLHF.

The chain combines TRBV20-1 with TRBJ2-2, with 9 bases identical to TRBD2. The germline V gene encodes CDR1 DFQATT and CDR2 SNEGSKA (reference sequence). J gave up 4 bases and V 3 bases, and 6 bases lay outside the gene matches. The CDR3 sequence is 15 residues long. The CDR3 region has the DNA TGCAGTGCTAGGCGTCTAGCGGGACCCACCGGGGAGCTGTTTTTT. It encodes CSARRLAGPTGELFF.

This clonotype was detected a few times. The DNA is left out, because the CDR3 cannot be placed on it with certainty; the CDR3 is given as TCRdb lists it. The chain recombines TRBV21-1 with TRBJ2-5; TRBD1 was called by the table and not checked on the DNA. TRBV21-1 counts as a pseudogene. The CDR3 is 17 residues long, counting both termini. The CDR3 sequence is CASSKAVGQGATETQYF.

This clonotype occurred a few times. V gene TRBV6-5 combines with J gene TRBJ1-6, with unresolved D. The CDR3 extends over 16 amino acids. Germline assignment: CDR1 MNHEY and CDR2 SVGAGI. V lost 3 bases and J lost 10, with 19 bases in between. This CDR3 is CASSYSDGVRVSPLHF. CDR3 bases: TGTGCCAGCAGTTATTCCGACGGAGTCCGGGTATCACCCCTCCACTTT.

This clonotype was picked up many times. The rearrangement joins TRBV7-2 to TRBJ1-5; no clear D. This CDR3 spans 13 amino acids. V was clipped by 1 base and J by 3 bases, with 4 bases between them. Per germline, CDR1 SGHTA and CDR2 FQGNSA. The CDR3 DNA follows: TGTGCCAGCAGCTTAGGCAACAATCAGCCCCAGCATTTT. The encoded protein is CASSLGNNQPQHF.

This clonotype has ten or more counts. The rearrangement uses TRBV5-5 and TRBJ2-5; 7 bases are a match to TRBD1. The CDR3 runs to 13 residues. V shed 5 bases and J 3 bases; nucleotides not matched to a gene: 4. Germline V gene data show CDR1 as SGHKS and CDR2 as YYEKEE (reference sequence). The CDR3 here is CASSQGVEETQYF. CDR3 in DNA: TGTGCCAGCAGTCAGGGGGTGGAAGAGACCCAGTACTTC.

The chain has TRBV20-1 and TRBJ2-7; D not certain. The V gene's germline CDR1 is DFQATT and CDR2 SNEGSKA (reference sequence). The CDR3 totals 13 residues. CDR3 residues: CSLTASPAYEQYF. The CDR3 bases are TGCAGCCTCACCGCCTCCCCCGCCTACGAGCAGTACTTC.

This clonotype was counted a few times. The chain recombines TRBV12-3 or TRBV12-4 with TRBJ2-7; D remains unclear. This CDR3 has 11 amino acids. V shed 3 bases and J shed 7 bases, with 7 bases lying between them. The DNA for the CDR3 is TGTGCCAGCAGTTTTGGTGATGAGCAGTACTTC. This translates into CASSFGDEQYF.

The V gene is TRBV6-1, the J gene TRBJ1-6; no firm D call. Trimming removed 0 bases at V and 7 bases at J, with 13 bases between. CDR3 length equals 16 residues. Germline values: CDR1 MNHNS, CDR2 SASEGT. This CDR3 is CASSEASGLGNSPLHF. The CDR3 nucleotides read TGTGCCAGCAGTGAAGCGAGCGGCTTAGGGAATTCACCCCTCCACTTT.

The V and J genes are TRBV12-3 or TRBV12-4 and TRBJ2-1; D may be TRBD2 (5 bases). The CDR3 totals 16 residues. Trimming left V 3 bases short and J 6 bases short, with 18 bases between. CDR3 residues: CASSLPGVSPGNEQFF. The CDR3 region has the DNA TGTGCCAGCAGTTTGCCCGGGGTCTCTCCGGGCAATGAGCAGTTCTTC.

This clonotype appeared many times. This chain uses TRBV2 with TRBJ2-1, with D possibly being TRBD1 or TRBD2 (5 bases each). V lost 8 bases, J lost 4 bases, and 9 bases lay in between. Germline lookup yields CDR1 SNHLY and CDR2 FYNNEI. The CDR3 runs to 12 residues. The CDR3 loop is CASLGGYNEQFF. The CDR3 bases are TGTGCCAGCCTTGGGGGTTACAATGAGCAGTTCTTC.

This chain links TRBV29-1 with TRBJ2-1; D unresolved. Germline values: CDR1 SQVTM, CDR2 ANQGSEA. The CDR3 contains 12 residues. V was pared by 5 bases and J by 5 bases, with 10 bases between. The CDR3 sequence is CSVLAADNEQFF. CDR3 coding DNA: TGCAGCGTTTTGGCAGCCGACAATGAGCAGTTCTTC.

This clonotype was detected many times. V gene TRBV12-3 or TRBV12-4 combines with J gene TRBJ2-7; TRBD2 aligns across 7 bases. CDR3 length equals 15 residues. V shed 4 bases, J shed 1 base, and the junction held 7 bases outside the gene matches. The CDR3 is CASSSPGTKSYEQYF. The CDR3 coding sequence is TGTGCCAGCAGTTCCCCCGGGACTAAATCCTACGAGCAGTACTTC.

The V and J genes are TRBV6-4 and TRBJ2-2, with 9 bases aligning to TRBD2. With 11 bases clipped from V and 1 base from J, the junction kept 17 bases outside the gene matches. There are 18 residues in the CDR3. Looked up from germline, CDR1 is MRHNA and CDR2 is SNTAGT. CDR3 protein: CAPTDPSGTNGNTGELFF. The CDR3 region has the DNA TGTGCCCCCACGGATCCTAGCGGGACTAACGGGAACACCGGGGAGCTGTTTTTT.

This clonotype has only a few counts. The gene calls are TRBV19 and TRBJ2-3, with D possibly being TRBD1 (5 bases). The CDR3 runs 14 residues. Germline loops: CDR1 LNHDA, CDR2 SQIVND (reference sequence). V was pared by 3 bases and J by 0 bases, with 7 bases between. The CDR3 DNA follows: TGTGCCAGTAGTATGGGGCATAGCACAGATACGCAGTATTTT. Encoded protein: CASSMGHSTDTQYF.

J is TRBJ1-5 and V is TRBV18; D gene ambiguous. The CDR3 covers 13 residues. Per germline, CDR1 KGHSH and CDR2 LQKENI. Trimming removed 6 bases from V and 3 bases from J, with 9 bases in between. CDR3 DNA sequence: TGTGCCAGCTCCAACGGCAACAATCAGCCCCAGCATTTT. This encodes CASSNGNNQPQHF. Full variable domain (remainder filled in from reference TRBV18 and TRBJ1-5): NAGVMQNPRHLVRRRGQEARLRCSPMKGHSHVYWYRQLPEEGLKFMVYLQKENIIDESGMPKERFSAEFPKEGPSILRIQQVVRGDSAAYFCASSNGNNQPQHFGDGTRLSIL.

This clonotype was found many times. CDR3 DNA: TGTGCCAGCAGCGTCTCCGGGACAGGGGGCTTCGGGGAGCTGTTTTTT. It yields the protein CASSVSGTGGFGELFF. This chain joins TRBV9 and TRBJ2-2, with 12 bases aligning to TRBD1. This CDR3 is built from 16 residues. CDR1 and CDR2 (germline): SGDLS, YYNGEE. The trim removed 2 bases at V and 7 bases at J, leaving 6 bases unmatched. Based on the CDR3 plus reference TRBV9 and TRBJ2-2, the full variable domain is DSGVTQTPKHLITATGQRVTLRCSPRSGDLSVYWYQQSLDQGLQFLIQYYNGEERAKGNILERFSAQQFPDLHSELNLSSLELGDSALYFCASSVSGTGGFGELFFGEGSRLTVL.

The sample holds many counts of this clonotype. This rearrangement joins TRBV10-2 to TRBJ1-1; D is unclear. This CDR3 region has 13 residues. The germline V and J ends were trimmed by 9 bases and 2 bases, with 13 bases remaining between them. The V gene's germline CDR1 is WSHSY and CDR2 SAAADI. CDR3 in DNA: TGCGCCAGTGCGTTAAGCCGAAACACTGAAGCTTTCTTT. It encodes CASALSRNTEAFF.